Listed below are T cell receptor beta chains from one sample, sequenced in a study of blood T cell repertoires in COVID-19. Profiled with immunoSEQ multiplex PCR; TCRdb holds only in-frame clones, not every one. Of 200,000 or so clones in the sample, roughly 88% were seen once. The sequencing input was peripheral blood. The source is a man in his forties who had recovered from COVID-19. Each CDR3 is given with its conserved first and last residue. A D gene is named only where the DNA matches it firmly. Size values are once, few and many counts, or a class for expanded clones, and some rows have none.

- | TRBJ1-5 | - | TRBV7-2 | TGTGCCAGCAGCTTTTTGTATAGCAATCAGCCCCAGCATTTT | CASSFLYSNQPQHF
- | TRBJ2-7 | TRBD1 | TRBV11-3 | TGTGCCAGCAGCTTAGCCAGCCCGACAGGGCTCGAGCAGTACTTC | CASSLASPTGLEQYF
- | TRBJ2-3 | - | TRBV12-3/TRBV12-4 | TGTGCCAGCAGTTTCGGTACAGATACGCAGTATTTT | CASSFGTDTQYF
few | TRBJ2-5 | - | TRBV7-7 | TGTGCCAGCAGCTCCCGGGACACTGAAGGGGAGACCCAGTACTTC | CASSSRDTEGETQYF
- | TRBJ2-7 | - | TRBV5-5 | TGTGCCAGCAGCTTGGACATAAACTACGAGCAGTACTTC | CASSLDINYEQYF
- | TRBJ2-7 | - | TRBV5-1 | TGCGCCAGCAGCTTGGCCTCGTACTACGAGCAGTACTTC | CASSLASYYEQYF
- | TRBJ2-1 | TRBD2 | TRBV11-2 | TGTGCCAGCACTCGAAGAGGTGGACTAGCGGGAGTCAATGAGCAGTTCTTC | CASTRRGGLAGVNEQFF
- | TRBJ1-2 | TRBD1 | TRBV5-1 | TGCGCCAGCAGCTTGTCGGTCGGGACAGGGACCAACTATGGCTACACCTTC | CASSLSVGTGTNYGYTF
few | TRBJ1-2 | TRBD1 | TRBV19 | TGTGCCAGTAGGAACACCGGGACAGTTATCGGTTATAGCTACACCTTC | CASRNTGTVIGYSYTF
- | TRBJ2-7 | - | TRBV5-6 | TGTGCCAGCAGCCCGCAGCTGCTTCAAGGTCAGGATTCCTACGAGCAGTACTTC | CASSPQLLQGQDSYEQYF
- | TRBJ2-6 | TRBD2 | TRBV9 | TGTGCCAGCAGCGCACCTAGCGGGGGACTCTCTGGGGCCAACGTCCTGACTTTC | CASSAPSGGLSGANVLTF
once | TRBJ2-3 | TRBD2 | TRBV5-1 | TGCGCCAGCAGCTTGGGACTAGCGGGAGGGGATACGCAGTATTTT | CASSLGLAGGDTQYF
- | TRBJ2-1 | TRBD1 | TRBV5-1 | TGCGCCAGCAGCGACACCGGGACAGGGTGGTACAATGAGCAGTTCTTC | CASSDTGTGWYNEQFF
- | TRBJ1-1 | TRBD1 | TRBV24-1 | TGTGCCACCACTTATGAGGGGACAGGGGGCTCCAGGACTGAAGCTTTCTTT | CATTYEGTGGSRTEAFF
once | TRBJ2-3 | - | TRBV21-1 | TGTGCCAGCAGCAACTCGGGCCAGCGGCCGGGTGAGGATACGCAGTATTTT | CASSNSGQRPGEDTQYF
- | TRBJ2-5 | TRBD2 | TRBV10-2 | TGCGCCAGCGGGACTAGCGGGGGGAAAGAGACCCAGTACTTC | CASGTSGGKETQYF